The sequence of this TCR beta chain was determined in a study of regulatory T cells in long-lasting Graves disease. Broader study findings: Peripheral blood was the sole material, not thyroid tissue.

V gave up 8 bases and J gave up 1 base, with 9 bases separating them. Germline V gene sequence: CDR1 LNHDA, CDR2 SQIVND (reference sequence). The CDR3 runs 14 residues. Through Arm-PCR of CDR3 regions and iRepertoire HTBI primers, TCR beta libraries were built. MiXCR was run by TCRdb on the multiplex PCR reads, yielding one entry per CDR3 protein. Of a few hundred thousand distinct CDR3 sequences in the sample, under 20% were seen once. The time point was: newly diagnosed GD, antithyroid drugs for less than 3 months. Extracted RNA from PBMCs served as the source of the TCR library. On this clonotype itself: Antigen: not known.

Separately, the same data were catalogued under a study of T cells in Graves' hyperthyroidism and ophthalmopathy.

V is TRBV19 and J is TRBJ2-6; no reliable D call. This sequence was found in a woman in her late teens or twenties with Graves disease. Material: peripheral blood mononuclear cells (PBMCs), obtained at new diagnosis, from a patient treated with antithyroid drugs. CDR3 bases: TGTGCCAGTGGGTTCAGATCTGGGGCCAACGTCCTGACTTTC. It specifies CASGFRSGANVLTF.